The clone carrying this T cell receptor (beta chain) was found many times. No antigen is known for it. This specimen belongs to a study of T cells in Graves' hyperthyroidism and ophthalmopathy. Study findings and constraints: Ophthalmopathy and stable hyperthyroidism were told apart by a 13 V-J model. Most thyroid clonotypes with frequency above 0.001 were detected in blood.

Patients showing uncontrolled infection, other autoimmune disease, pregnancy or lactation were ineligible. Based on clinical symptoms, serum thyroxine and TRAb, thyroid ultrasound and orbital computed tomography, diagnoses were reached. Germline V gene data show CDR1 as MNHEY and CDR2 as SMNVEV (reference sequence). This CDR3 is 16 amino acids long. Trimming removed 2 bases from V and 4 bases from J, with 17 bases in between. Researchers amplified the TCR beta CDR3 regions from RNA transcripts. An initial round of RT-PCR targeting the TCR CDR3 relied on the HTBI primer set. TCRdb re-analysed the multiplex PCR reads in MiXCR, keeping a single row per CDR3 protein. In the table there are 480,000 or so distinct CDR3 sequences, about 46% of which are singletons.

Sequenced: peripheral blood or thyroid tissue (not recorded which). The source is an adult woman with Graves' disease, either hyperthyroidism or ophthalmopathy (not recorded which). The chain couples TRBV27 to TRBJ1-2; D remains unclear. DNA for the CDR3: TGTGCCAGCAGTTTAAGGCGGGATACCGCGACCTATGGCTACACCTTC. Translated: CASSLRRDTATYGYTF.